Described below is a single T cell receptor beta chain sequence and its context. It has no known antigen specificity. No base quality values were provided; no much bigger clone lies one nucleotide off. The library was prepared using the immunoSEQ multiplex PCR assay. For the multiplex PCR, a mixture combining 60 forward primers for TCR Vbeta segments and 13 reverse primers for TCR Jbeta segments was used. The CDR3 region of rearranged TCR beta genes was amplified from genomic DNA by a multiplex PCR assay. The amplified TCR beta libraries were sequenced on the Illumina HiSeq System as 87-base-pair reads. The published analysis was carried out like this. In a later analysis, tens of millions of unique TCR beta chains were counted across the 500 to 850 repertoires, and roughly 10 million of these chains were shared by at least two donors. To remove PCR and sequencing errors, raw reads were error-corrected and collapsed into unique sequences using a nearest-neighbor algorithm that merged closely related sequences. To assign V, D and J gene segments, CDR3 sequences were aligned to IMGT reference sequences. Each retained sequence needed at least a six-nucleotide match to both a V gene segment and a J gene segment. Rearrangements were called productive when the CDR3 lacked stop codons and stayed in frame with V and J; all others were non-productive. CDR3 was defined according to IMGT convention as the region running from the second conserved V-encoded cysteine to the conserved J-encoded phenylalanine. The earlier analysis of approximately 590 of the donors excluded any sequence lacking an unambiguous match to a single V gene segment. An earlier analysis of around 600 of the donors classified V segments as functional when productive rearrangements were above 56.7% and as segregating when the standard deviation between donors was above 5%. A statistical classification framework was built for diagnosing cytomegalovirus status from the catalog of TCR beta chain sequences. In a later analysis, V and J genes were assigned by comparing TCR nucleotide sequences against IMGT/GENE-DB human TR gene sequences. The TCRdist pipeline was used in a later analysis to assign CDR3 sequences and most-parsimonious VDJ recombination scenarios. A later analysis defined each TCR beta chain by its CDR3 amino acid sequence plus V-gene family, and excluded reads lacking a unique V-gene family. As a way to deal with suspected cross-contamination and a sequencing artifact, a later analysis dropped over 550 nucleotide sequences that were highly shared and had low generation probability. A later analysis calculated a clonal expansion index for each public chain from normalized within-repertoire ranks of inferred template counts. In a later analysis, generation probabilities were computed using a VDJ recombination model fitted to out-of-frame rearrangements, and the results were checked against IGoR. In a later analysis, TCR-TCR, TCR-HLA and TCR-CMV co-occurrence was scored with hypergeometric tests, and a repertoire-size bias correction was applied to TCR pairs. A later analysis estimated false discovery rates by permuting HLA or CMV assignments 20 times. In a later analysis, co-occurring TCRs were grouped using DBSCAN, with TCRdist sequence similarity added in when clustering inside HLA-allele-positive subsets. Repertoires with fewer than 30,000 or more than 120,000 public chains were left out of co-occurrence clustering, as were about 5 repertoires with anomalous nucleotide sharing. Drawn from immuneACCESS, this table holds only the in-frame rearrangements with V and J called that TCRdb kept. Clones are partly lost; checked studies trace under half to an unresolved V gene and leave the rest unexplained. The V and J calls and clone size come from that table; D and trimming were worked out from the DNA. This sample is represented by approximately 150,000 clones; more than 60% of them were singletons. Jointly, the top ten make up less than 11% of the sample.

These data are taken from a study of cytomegalovirus exposure and HLA in healthy donors (dated by TCRdb to about 2017). Study-level background: An earlier analysis of 587 of the donors reported approximately 270 Gb of sequence data and 120 million or so unique TCR beta sequences from about 200 million T cells. An early release that covered more than 550 HLA-typed donors contained about 300 gigabases of sequencing data and 65 million to 100 million unique TCR sequences. Among the approximately 430 genotyped donors, about 85% belonged to the genetic ancestry cluster associated with self-reported Caucasian donors. The study aimed to test whether signatures of past pathogen exposure could be identified by cataloging public T cell receptors. Using immunosequencing, the study profiled T cell repertoires from fewer than 850 subjects and related those repertoires to cytomegalovirus serostatus. In addition to the first cohort of roughly 700 subjects, a separate validation cohort of about 120 different subjects was used. High-throughput TCR immunosequencing, statistical association of individual TCRs with disease status, and machine learning were combined to predict cytomegalovirus infection status. A later analysis re-analyzed previously published TCR beta repertoires from roughly 690 donors and added high-resolution HLA genotyping to study TCR occurrence patterns. Rather than using new phenotypic data, the later analysis identified candidate immune exposures from TCR beta sequences and from how often those sequences occurred across donors. To decide whether each TCR beta V gene segment behaved as functional or pseudogenic, an earlier analysis of approximately 590 of the donors relied on high-throughput TCR beta sequencing. Donor age, sex, ethnicity and CMV serostatus were collected together with the repertoire data. A later genetic analysis took genome-wide SNP genotypes for about 55% of the 666 donors and used that subset as a discovery cohort. Every discovery cohort repertoire had been produced on one sequencing platform. HLA typing included class I and class II loci at four-digit resolution. Typing coverage varied by locus: about 629-640 donors for A, B, C, DRB1 and DQB1; more than 500 for DQA1; approximately 610 for DPA1; around 450 for DPB1. Roughly 5 DR-DQ haplotypes were handled as single units for association and clustering, since linkage in the cohort was strong. Across some 400 genotyped donors of the cohort, an average of approximately 240,000 unique TCR beta nucleotide sequences per donor were sequenced, and approximately 17% of those sequences were non-productive. Results and caveats for the whole study, not just this receptor: Compared with equally common non-associated chains, HLA-associated TCR beta chains in a later analysis were more clonally expanded and had lower generation probabilities. For the cohort, immune exposure information was limited to CMV serostatus. In a later genetic analysis, fewer N-insertions in productive TCRs were reported among donors in an Asian-associated ancestry cluster than the 666-donor mean. In vitro tests confirmed that three of the cytomegalovirus-associated TCR beta chains recognize cytomegalovirus antigens. The study listed approximately 150 TCR beta chains as associated with cytomegalovirus. The 87-base-pair reads could not distinguish some IMGT-functional V segments, including TRBV6-2 and TRBV6-3, so those segments were excluded. A later genetic analysis associated a missense DCLRE1C variant with V-gene and J-gene trimming of TCR beta chains, and an independent cohort replicated the association. In a later analysis, most CMV-associated TCR beta chains were found to appear HLA-restricted, with HLA associations seemingly driven largely by CMV exposure. About 17 rarely observed V segments, including chromosome 9 orphons, were excluded from the earlier analysis of just under 600 of the donors because counts were too low. Strong co-occurrence of HLA alleles, especially DR and DQ, made assigning TCR associations to individual alleles difficult. In this cohort, only TCR beta chains were sequenced, and detectable features were limited by the absence of alpha or paired-chain data. The presence/absence analyses assumed that sequencing depth was roughly uniform across donors, and that assumption may not be true. Correlated functional status among segregating V segments might be attributable to linkage disequilibrium, but an unknown experimental factor could not be ruled out. According to a later analysis, TCR association rates differed among HLA loci, with DRB1 alleles showing the most associated TCRs and HLA-C alleles showing the fewest. It was suggested by the authors that the approach could potentially be generalized to other disease states and immunological phenotypes. A further reported finding was that TCR beta sequences accurately predicted the HLA-A and HLA-B alleles for most subjects in the first cohort. The classifier was reported to diagnose cytomegalovirus status with high specificity and sensitivity in both the original cohort and the validation cohort. HLA typing was unavailable for some donors at each locus, so association tests used only the typed subset. At a false discovery rate of 0.05, a later analysis linked 15,000 to 20,000 TCR beta sequences to specific HLA alleles. Broadly in line with IMGT annotations, most TCR beta V segments showed up in productive rearrangements about 87% or about 30% of the time in an earlier analysis of some 590 of the donors. According to a later analysis, parvovirus B19, influenza, CMV and Epstein-Barr virus appeared linked to several top co-occurrence clusters. A cluster of highly shared sequence variants was judged likely to be a technical artifact of the sequencing pipeline. Most TCR sequences were seen in very few donors, while some public TCRs were found in many individuals.

In total, over 600 healthy bone marrow donors made up the cohort. At the time of sampling, all cohort members were nominally healthy, though unrecorded immune exposures were likely present. The donor was CMV seropositive and belonged to the group of about 290 seropositive cohort members. A peripheral blood sample was provided by each donor, and peripheral blood mononuclear cells were used for TCR beta sequencing. Genomic DNA extraction from the blood cell samples was performed with the Qiagen DNeasy Blood Extraction Kit. V loses 7 bases of germline sequence and J loses 4 bases, and the interval between the two ends is 12 bases. Via the germline V gene (reference sequence), CDR1 is MNHEY and CDR2 SMNVEV. Inclusive of the bounding cysteine and phenylalanine, the CDR3 is 13 residues long. The kept DNA is CDR3 alone, 39 bases in frame from the first base.

Input material: PBMCs. This clonotype was obtained from a man aged 30 to 45 in good health and CMV-seropositive. The rearrangement joined TRBV27 to TRBJ2-3, with no reliable assignment of the D segment. CDR3 reads: CASTRFSADTQYF. The DNA is TGTGCCAGCACCCGATTTTCGGCAGATACGCAGTATTTT.